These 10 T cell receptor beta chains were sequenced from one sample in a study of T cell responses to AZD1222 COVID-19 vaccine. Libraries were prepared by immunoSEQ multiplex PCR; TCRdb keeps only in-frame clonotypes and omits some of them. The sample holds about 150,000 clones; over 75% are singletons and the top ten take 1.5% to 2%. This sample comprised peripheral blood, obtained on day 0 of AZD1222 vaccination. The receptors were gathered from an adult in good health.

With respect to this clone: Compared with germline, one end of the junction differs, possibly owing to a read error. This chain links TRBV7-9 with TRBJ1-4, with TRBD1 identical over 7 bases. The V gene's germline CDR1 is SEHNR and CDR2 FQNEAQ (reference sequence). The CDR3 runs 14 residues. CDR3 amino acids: CASSLGGTNEKLFF. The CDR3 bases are TGTGCCAGCAGTTTAGGGGGCACTAATGAAAAACTGTTTTTT.

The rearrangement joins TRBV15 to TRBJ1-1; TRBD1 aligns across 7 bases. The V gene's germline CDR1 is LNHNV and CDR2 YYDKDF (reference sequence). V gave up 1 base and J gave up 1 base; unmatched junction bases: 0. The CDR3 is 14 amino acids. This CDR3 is CATSRGQGNTEAFF. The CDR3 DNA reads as TGTGCCACCAGCAGAGGACAGGGGAACACTGAAGCTTTCTTT.

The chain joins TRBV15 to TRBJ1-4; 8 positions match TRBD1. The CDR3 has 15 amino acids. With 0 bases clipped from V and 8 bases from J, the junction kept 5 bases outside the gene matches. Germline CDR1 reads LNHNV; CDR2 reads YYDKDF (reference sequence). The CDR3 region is CATSRDDRGGEKLFF. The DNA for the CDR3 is TGTGCCACCAGCAGAGATGACAGGGGAGGAGAAAAACTGTTTTTT.

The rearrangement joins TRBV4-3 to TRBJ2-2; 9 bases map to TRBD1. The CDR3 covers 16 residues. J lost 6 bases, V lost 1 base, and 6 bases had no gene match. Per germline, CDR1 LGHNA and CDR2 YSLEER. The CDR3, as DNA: TGCGCCAGCAGCCAAGGGAACAGGGGGCAAGCCGGGGAGCTGTTTTTT. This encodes CASSQGNRGQAGELFF.

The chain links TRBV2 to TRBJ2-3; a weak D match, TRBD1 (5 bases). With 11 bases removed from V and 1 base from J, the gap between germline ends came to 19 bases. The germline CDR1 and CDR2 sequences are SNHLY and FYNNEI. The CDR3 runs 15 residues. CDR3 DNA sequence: TGTGCCGATGGAATGGGCACAGGACGCACAGATACGCAGTATTTT. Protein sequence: CADGMGTGRTDTQYF.

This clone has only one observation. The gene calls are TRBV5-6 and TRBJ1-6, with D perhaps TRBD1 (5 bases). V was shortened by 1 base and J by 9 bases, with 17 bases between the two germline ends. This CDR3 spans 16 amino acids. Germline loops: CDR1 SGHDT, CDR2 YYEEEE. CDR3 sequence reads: CASSLRVDIRGSPLHF. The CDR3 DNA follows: TGTGCCAGCAGCTTGAGGGTCGACATTAGGGGTTCACCCCTCCACTTT.

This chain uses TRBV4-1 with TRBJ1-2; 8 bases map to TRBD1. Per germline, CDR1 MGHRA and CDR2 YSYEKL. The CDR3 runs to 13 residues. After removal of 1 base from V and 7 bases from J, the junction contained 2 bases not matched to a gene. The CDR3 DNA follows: TGCGCCAGCAGCCAAGTACAGGGGGTTGGCTACACCTTC. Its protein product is CASSQVQGVGYTF.

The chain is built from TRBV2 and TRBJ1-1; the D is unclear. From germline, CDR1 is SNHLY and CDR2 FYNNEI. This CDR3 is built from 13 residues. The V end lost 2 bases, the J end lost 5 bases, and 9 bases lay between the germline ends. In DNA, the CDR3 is TGTGCCAGCAGTGAATCTGGGGTGACTGAAGCTTTCTTT. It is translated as CASSESGVTEAFF.

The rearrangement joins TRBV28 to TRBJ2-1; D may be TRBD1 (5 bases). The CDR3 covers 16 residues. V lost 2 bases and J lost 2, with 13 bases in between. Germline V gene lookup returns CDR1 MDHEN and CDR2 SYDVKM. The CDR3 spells CASSLPIRETYNEQFF. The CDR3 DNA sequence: TGTGCCAGCAGTTTACCCATCAGGGAAACCTACAATGAGCAGTTCTTC. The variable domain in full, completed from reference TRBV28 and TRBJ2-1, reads DVKVTQSSRYLVKRTGEKVFLECVQDMDHENMFWYRQDPGLGLRLIYFSYDVKMKEKGDIPEGYSVSREKKERFSLILESASTNQTSMYLCASSLPIRETYNEQFFGPGTRLTVL.

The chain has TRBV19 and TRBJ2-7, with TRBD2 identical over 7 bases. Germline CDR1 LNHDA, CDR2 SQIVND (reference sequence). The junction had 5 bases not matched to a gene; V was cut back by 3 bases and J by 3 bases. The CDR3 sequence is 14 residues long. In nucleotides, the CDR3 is TGTGCCAGTAGTATCCAGATAGCGGGCTACGAGCAGTACTTC. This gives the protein CASSIQIAGYEQYF.